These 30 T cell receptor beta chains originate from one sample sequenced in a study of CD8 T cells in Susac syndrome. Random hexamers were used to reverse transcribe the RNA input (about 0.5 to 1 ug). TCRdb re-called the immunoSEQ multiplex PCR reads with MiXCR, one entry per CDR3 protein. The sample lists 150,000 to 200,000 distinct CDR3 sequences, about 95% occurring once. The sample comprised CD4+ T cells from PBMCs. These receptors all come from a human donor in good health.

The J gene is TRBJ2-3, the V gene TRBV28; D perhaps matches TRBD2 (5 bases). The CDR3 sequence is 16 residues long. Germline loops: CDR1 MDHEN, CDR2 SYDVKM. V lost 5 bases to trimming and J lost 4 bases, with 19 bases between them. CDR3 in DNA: TGTGCCAGCAGTCGCCCTTCGGGTGGAGGAGCAGATACGCAGTATTTT. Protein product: CASSRPSGGGADTQYF. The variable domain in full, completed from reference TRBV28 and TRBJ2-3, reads DVKVTQSSRYLVKRTGEKVFLECVQDMDHENMFWYRQDPGLGLRLIYFSYDVKMKEKGDIPEGYSVSREKKERFSLILESASTNQTSMYLCASSRPSGGGADTQYFGPGTRLTVL.

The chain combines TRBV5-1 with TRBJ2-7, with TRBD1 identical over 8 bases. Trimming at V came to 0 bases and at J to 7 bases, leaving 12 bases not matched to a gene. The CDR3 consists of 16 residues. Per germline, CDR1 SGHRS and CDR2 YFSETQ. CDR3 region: CASSLEGRTGTEEQYF. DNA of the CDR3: TGCGCCAGCAGCTTGGAGGGGAGGACAGGGACGGAGGAGCAGTACTTC.

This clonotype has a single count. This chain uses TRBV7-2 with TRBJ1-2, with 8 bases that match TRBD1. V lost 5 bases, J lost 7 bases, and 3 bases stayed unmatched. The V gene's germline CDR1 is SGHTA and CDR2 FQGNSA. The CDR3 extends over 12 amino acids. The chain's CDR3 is CASSPTGVGYTF. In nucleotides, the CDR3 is TGTGCCAGCAGCCCGACAGGGGTTGGCTACACCTTC. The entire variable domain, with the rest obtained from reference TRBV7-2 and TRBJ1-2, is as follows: GAGVSQSPSNKVTEKGKDVELRCDPISGHTALYWYRQSLGQGLEFLIYFQGNSAPDKSGLPSDRFSAERTGGSVSTLTIQRTQQEDSAVYLCASSPTGVGYTFGSGTRLTVV.

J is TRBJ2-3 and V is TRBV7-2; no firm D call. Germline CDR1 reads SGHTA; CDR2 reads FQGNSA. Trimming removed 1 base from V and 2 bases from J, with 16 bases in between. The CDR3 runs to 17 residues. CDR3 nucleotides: TGTGCCAGCAGCTTAGATGAGACCCTTCCCCCCACAGATACGCAGTATTTT. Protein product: CASSLDETLPPTDTQYF.

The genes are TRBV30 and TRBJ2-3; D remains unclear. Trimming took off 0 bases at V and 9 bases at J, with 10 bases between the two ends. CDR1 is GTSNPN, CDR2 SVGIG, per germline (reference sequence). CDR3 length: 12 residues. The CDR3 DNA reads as TGTGCCTGGAGTGTAGACTGGAGCACGCAGTATTTT. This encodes CAWSVDWSTQYF.

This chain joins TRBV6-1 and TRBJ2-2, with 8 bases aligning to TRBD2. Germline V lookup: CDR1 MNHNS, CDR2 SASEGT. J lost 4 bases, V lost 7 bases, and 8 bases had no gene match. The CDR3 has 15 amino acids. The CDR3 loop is CASTRASGLTGELFF. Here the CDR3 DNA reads TGTGCCAGCACAAGGGCTAGCGGGCTCACCGGGGAGCTGTTTTTT.

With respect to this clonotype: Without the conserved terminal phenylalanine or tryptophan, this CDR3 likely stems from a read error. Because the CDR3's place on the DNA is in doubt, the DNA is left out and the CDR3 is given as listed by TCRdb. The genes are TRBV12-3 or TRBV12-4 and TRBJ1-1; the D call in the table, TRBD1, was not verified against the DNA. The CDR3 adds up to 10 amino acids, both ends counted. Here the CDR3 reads CASAFRPGTV.

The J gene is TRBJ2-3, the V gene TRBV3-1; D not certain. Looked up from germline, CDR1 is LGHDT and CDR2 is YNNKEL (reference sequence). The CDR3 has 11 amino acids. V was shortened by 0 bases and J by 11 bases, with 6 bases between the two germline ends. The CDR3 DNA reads TGTGCCAGCAGCCAAGAAGCGCGGCAGTATTTT. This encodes CASSQEARQYF.

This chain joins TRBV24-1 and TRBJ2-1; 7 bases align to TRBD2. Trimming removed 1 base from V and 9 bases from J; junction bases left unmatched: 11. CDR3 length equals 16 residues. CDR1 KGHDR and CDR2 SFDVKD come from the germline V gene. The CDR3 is CATSDFDGRPGSEQFF. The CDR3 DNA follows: TGTGCCACCAGTGATTTTGACGGGAGGCCCGGGTCTGAGCAGTTCTTC.

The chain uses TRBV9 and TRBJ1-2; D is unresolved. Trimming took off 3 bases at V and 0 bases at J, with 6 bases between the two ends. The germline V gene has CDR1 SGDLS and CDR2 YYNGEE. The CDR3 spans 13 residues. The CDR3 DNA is TGTGCCAGCAGCGCGACTACTAACTATGGCTACACCTTC. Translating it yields CASSATTNYGYTF.

CDR3 loop: CASSRGMDEQYF. The CDR3 nucleotides read TGTGCCAGCAGTCGCGGGATGGACGAGCAGTACTTC. The rearrangement links TRBV2 to TRBJ2-7, with D perhaps matching TRBD2 (6 bases). The germline V gene has CDR1 SNHLY and CDR2 FYNNEI. Trimming left V 5 bases short and J 5 bases short, with 10 bases between. The CDR3 has 12 residues.

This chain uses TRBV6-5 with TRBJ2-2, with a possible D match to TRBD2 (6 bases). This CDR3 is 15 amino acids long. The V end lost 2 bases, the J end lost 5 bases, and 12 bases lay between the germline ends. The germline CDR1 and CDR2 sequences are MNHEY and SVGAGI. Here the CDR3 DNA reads TGTGCCAGCAGTTACCCCGGGGCGGGGACCGGGGAGCTGTTTTTT. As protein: CASSYPGAGTGELFF.

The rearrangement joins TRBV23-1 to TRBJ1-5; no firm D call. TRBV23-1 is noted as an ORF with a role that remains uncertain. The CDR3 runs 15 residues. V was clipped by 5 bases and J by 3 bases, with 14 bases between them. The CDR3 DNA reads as TGCGCCAGCAGTACCTCAAGAGCCCCCAATCAGCCCCAGCATTTT. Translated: CASSTSRAPNQPQHF.

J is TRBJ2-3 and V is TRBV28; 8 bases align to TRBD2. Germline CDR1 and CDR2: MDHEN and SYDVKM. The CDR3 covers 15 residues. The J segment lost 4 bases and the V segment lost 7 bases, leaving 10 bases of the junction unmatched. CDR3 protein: CASNRPGGPADTQYF. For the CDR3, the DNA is TGTGCCAGCAACCGGCCGGGAGGGCCTGCAGATACGCAGTATTTT.

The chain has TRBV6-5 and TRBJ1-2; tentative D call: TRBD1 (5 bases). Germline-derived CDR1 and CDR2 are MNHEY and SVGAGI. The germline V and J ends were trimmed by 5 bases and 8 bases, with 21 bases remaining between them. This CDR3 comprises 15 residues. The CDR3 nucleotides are TGTGCCAGCAGTACACGGACAAGGCTTCTAAAAGGCTACACCTTC. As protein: CASSTRTRLLKGYTF.

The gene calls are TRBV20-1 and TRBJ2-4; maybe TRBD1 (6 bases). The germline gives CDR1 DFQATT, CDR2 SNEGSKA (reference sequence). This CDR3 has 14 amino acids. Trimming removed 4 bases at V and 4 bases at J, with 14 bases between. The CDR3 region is CSATRQAPKNIQYF. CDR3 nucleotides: TGCAGTGCTACCAGACAGGCCCCGAAAAACATTCAGTACTTC.

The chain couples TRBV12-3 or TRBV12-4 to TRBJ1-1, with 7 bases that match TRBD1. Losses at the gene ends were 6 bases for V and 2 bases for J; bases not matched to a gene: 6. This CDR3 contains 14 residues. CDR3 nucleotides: TGTGCCAGCAGCCCAACAGGGGCTAACACTGAAGCTTTCTTT. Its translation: CASSPTGANTEAFF.

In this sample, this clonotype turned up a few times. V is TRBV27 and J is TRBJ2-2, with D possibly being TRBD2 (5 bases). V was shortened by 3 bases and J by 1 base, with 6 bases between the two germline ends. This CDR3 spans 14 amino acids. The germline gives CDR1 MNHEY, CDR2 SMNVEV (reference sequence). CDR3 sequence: CASSFAGNTGELFF. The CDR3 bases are TGTGCCAGCAGTTTCGCGGGGAACACCGGGGAGCTGTTTTTT.

The CDR3 is CSARRTGDGYTF. The CDR3 DNA reads TGCAGTGCTAGAAGAACAGGGGATGGCTACACCTTC. The rearrangement links TRBV20-1 to TRBJ1-2, with 7 bases that match TRBD1. Germline lookup yields CDR1 DFQATT and CDR2 SNEGSKA (reference sequence). The CDR3 consists of 12 residues. J was trimmed by 6 bases and V by 2 bases; bases with no gene match: 3.

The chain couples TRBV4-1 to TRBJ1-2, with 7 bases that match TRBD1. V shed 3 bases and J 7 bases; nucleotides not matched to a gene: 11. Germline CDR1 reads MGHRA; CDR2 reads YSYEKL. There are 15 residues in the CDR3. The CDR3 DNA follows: TGCGCCAGCAGCCAGGTTCCGGACAGGCAGGTTGGCTACACCTTC. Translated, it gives CASSQVPDRQVGYTF.

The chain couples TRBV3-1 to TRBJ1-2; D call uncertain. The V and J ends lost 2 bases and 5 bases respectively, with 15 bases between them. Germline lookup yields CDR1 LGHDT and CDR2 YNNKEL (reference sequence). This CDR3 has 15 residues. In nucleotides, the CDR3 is TGTGCCAGCAGCCAACTTCCGGGAGGTCTTTATGGCTACACCTTC. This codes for CASSQLPGGLYGYTF.

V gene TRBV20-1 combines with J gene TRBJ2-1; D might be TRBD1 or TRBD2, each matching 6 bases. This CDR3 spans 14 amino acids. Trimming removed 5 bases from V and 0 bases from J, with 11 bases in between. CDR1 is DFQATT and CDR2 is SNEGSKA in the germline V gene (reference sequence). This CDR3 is CSALPGASYNEQFF. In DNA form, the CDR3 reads TGCAGTGCTCTGCCGGGGGCCTCCTACAATGAGCAGTTCTTC.

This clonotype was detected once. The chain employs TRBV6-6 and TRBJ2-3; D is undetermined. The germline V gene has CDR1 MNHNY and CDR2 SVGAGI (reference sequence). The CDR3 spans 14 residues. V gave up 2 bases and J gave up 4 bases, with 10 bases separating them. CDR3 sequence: CASSYPGRADTQYF. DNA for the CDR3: TGTGCCAGCAGTTACCCAGGACGGGCAGATACGCAGTATTTT.

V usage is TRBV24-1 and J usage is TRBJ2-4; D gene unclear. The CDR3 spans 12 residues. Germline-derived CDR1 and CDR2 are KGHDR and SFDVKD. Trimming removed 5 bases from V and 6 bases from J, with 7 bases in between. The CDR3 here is CATSASGNIQYF. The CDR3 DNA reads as TGTGCCACCAGTGCCTCTGGAAACATTCAGTACTTC.

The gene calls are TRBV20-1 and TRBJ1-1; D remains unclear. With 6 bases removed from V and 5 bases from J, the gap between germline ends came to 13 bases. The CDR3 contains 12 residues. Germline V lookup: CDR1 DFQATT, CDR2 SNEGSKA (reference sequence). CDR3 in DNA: TGCAGTGCGCCGTTCTTTGAGACTGAAGCTTTCTTT. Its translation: CSAPFFETEAFF.

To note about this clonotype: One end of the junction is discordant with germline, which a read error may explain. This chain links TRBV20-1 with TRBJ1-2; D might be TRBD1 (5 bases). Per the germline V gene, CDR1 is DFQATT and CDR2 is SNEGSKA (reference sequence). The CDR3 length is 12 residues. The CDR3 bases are TGCAGTGCCAGAGGGCAGGGTAGTGGCTACACCTTC. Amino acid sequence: CSARGQGSGYTF.

This chain's CDR3 is CASSLSLATDTQYF. CDR3 DNA: TGTGCCAGCAGCCTCAGTCTTGCCACAGATACGCAGTATTTT. The chain combines TRBV3-1 with TRBJ2-3; no clear D gene. The V end was cut by 4 bases, the J end by 2 bases, with 10 bases between. This CDR3 is 14 amino acids long. Germline lookup yields CDR1 LGHDT and CDR2 YNNKEL (reference sequence).

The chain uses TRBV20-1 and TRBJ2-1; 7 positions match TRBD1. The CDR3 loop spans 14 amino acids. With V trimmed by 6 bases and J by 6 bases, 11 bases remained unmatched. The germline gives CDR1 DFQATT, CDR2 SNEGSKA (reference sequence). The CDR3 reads CSAQTGMWGNEQFF. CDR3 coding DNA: TGCAGTGCGCAGACAGGGATGTGGGGCAATGAGCAGTTCTTC.

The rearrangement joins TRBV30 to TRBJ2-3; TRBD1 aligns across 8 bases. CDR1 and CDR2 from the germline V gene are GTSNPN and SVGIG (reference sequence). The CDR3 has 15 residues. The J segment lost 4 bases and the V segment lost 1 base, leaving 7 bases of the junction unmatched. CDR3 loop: CAWSEWGQVADTQYF. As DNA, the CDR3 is TGTGCCTGGAGTGAATGGGGACAGGTTGCAGATACGCAGTATTTT.

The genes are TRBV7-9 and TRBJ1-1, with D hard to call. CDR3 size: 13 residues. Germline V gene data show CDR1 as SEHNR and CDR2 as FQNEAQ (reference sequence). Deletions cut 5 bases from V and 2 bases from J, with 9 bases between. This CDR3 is CASSPNSNTEAFF. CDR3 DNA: TGTGCCAGCAGCCCTAACAGTAACACTGAAGCTTTCTTT.